These 18 T cell receptor beta chains share one sample of origin, sequenced in a study of blood T cells in healthy people across ages. Then a second PCR, running about 7 to 11 cycles, was carried out with a sample-barcoded 5' primer and a J-beta primer mix. TCRdb recomputed calls from the 5' RACE reads with MiXCR, one row per CDR3 protein. This sample yields 800,000 or so distinct CDR3 sequences, of which about 46% are seen a single time; 15% to 20% belongs to the top ten. The sample comprised blood. These receptors were taken from a man older than 75 in good health.

This clonotype occurred a few times. The chain joins TRBV20-1 to TRBJ2-1; D might be TRBD2 (5 bases). CDR3 length: 18 residues. Germline lookup yields CDR1 DFQATT and CDR2 SNEGSKA (reference sequence). The V and J ends lost 0 bases and 0 bases respectively, with 18 bases between them. The CDR3 loop reads CSAREYGLASSSYNEQFF. The CDR3 DNA sequence: TGCAGTGCTAGAGAGTATGGTCTTGCTAGCAGCTCCTACAATGAGCAGTTCTTC.

This clonotype was observed a handful of times. The rearrangement uses TRBV7-9 and TRBJ2-7, with TRBD1 matching over 8 bases. CDR3 length: 14 residues. J lost 6 bases, V lost 0 bases, and 4 bases had no gene match. CDR1 is SEHNR and CDR2 is FQNEAQ in the germline V gene (reference sequence). As DNA, the CDR3 is TGTGCCAGCAGCTTAGCGGGACAGGTTGCCGAGCAGTACTTC. This codes for CASSLAGQVAEQYF.

This clonotype was detected ten times or more. V is TRBV28 and J is TRBJ2-1; D gene ambiguous. The V gene lost 8 bases and the J gene lost 1 base, with 12 bases spanning the gap. The CDR3 covers 14 residues. Germline V gene sequence: CDR1 MDHEN, CDR2 SYDVKM. The CDR3 sequence is CASSETISYNEQFF. CDR3 bases: TGTGCCAGCTCTGAGACCATTTCCTACAATGAGCAGTTCTTC. The whole variable domain, remainder taken from reference TRBV28 and TRBJ2-1, is DVKVTQSSRYLVKRTGEKVFLECVQDMDHENMFWYRQDPGLGLRLIYFSYDVKMKEKGDIPEGYSVSREKKERFSLILESASTNQTSMYLCASSETISYNEQFFGPGTRLTVL.

The rearrangement links TRBV5-1 to TRBJ2-3, with 7 bases identical to TRBD2. The V and J ends lost 4 bases and 6 bases, in that order; junction bases with no gene match: 11. The CDR3 totals 15 residues. Germline V gene lookup returns CDR1 SGHRS and CDR2 YFSETQ. The CDR3 region has the DNA TGCGCCAGCAGCCAAAACCGGGAGGCACTTGATACGCAGTATTTT. Protein product: CASSQNREALDTQYF.

This chain links TRBV24-1 with TRBJ2-3, with 9 bases aligning to TRBD2. The CDR3 is 17 amino acids. The germline V gene has CDR1 KGHDR and CDR2 SFDVKD. V lost 4 bases to trimming and J lost 5 bases; unmatched junction nucleotides: 12. CDR3 in amino acids: CATSDAVGSGRIDTQYF. In nucleotides, the CDR3 is TGTGCCACCAGTGACGCTGTCGGGAGCGGGAGGATAGATACGCAGTATTTT.

This clonotype was recorded a few times. This sequence joins TRBV6-6 and TRBJ2-7; no clear D. The CDR3 runs to 13 residues. The V end was cut by 4 bases, the J end by 4 bases, with 11 bases between. Looked up from germline, CDR1 is MNHNY and CDR2 is SVGAGI (reference sequence). The CDR3 sequence: CASSFLAAYEQYF. DNA of the CDR3: TGTGCCAGCAGTTTCCTGGCAGCGTACGAGCAGTACTTC.

V gene TRBV24-1 combines with J gene TRBJ2-1; D remains unclear. V lost 3 bases and J lost 12, with 11 bases in between. The CDR3 contains 12 residues. Germline-derived CDR1 and CDR2 are KGHDR and SFDVKD. CDR3 sequence reads: CATSDPLKGQFF. The CDR3 DNA sequence: TGTGCCACCAGTGATCCCTTGAAGGGGCAGTTCTTC.

The chain joins TRBV5-1 to TRBJ2-7; D is possibly TRBD1 (5 bases). Germline values: CDR1 SGHRS, CDR2 YFSETQ. The CDR3 is 14 amino acids. Trimming stripped 4 bases from V and 0 bases from J, with 11 bases between. The CDR3 DNA reads TGCGCCAGCAGCGTGACAGAGTCCTCCTACGAGCAGTACTTC. It translates to CASSVTESSYEQYF.

The CDR3 is CASSTRSGGGNEQFF. In DNA form, the CDR3 reads TGTGCCAGCTCAACTCGTTCCGGGGGGGGCAATGAGCAGTTCTTC. The chain carries TRBV18 and TRBJ2-1, with 8 bases that match TRBD2. From germline, CDR1 is KGHSH and CDR2 LQKENI. The CDR3 covers 15 residues. Trimming removed 5 bases from V and 6 bases from J; junction bases left unmatched: 9.

J is TRBJ2-2 and V is TRBV20-1; D is unclear. The CDR3 has 12 residues. The germline gives CDR1 DFQATT, CDR2 SNEGSKA (reference sequence). Trimming removed 6 bases from V and 2 bases from J, with 7 bases in between. The CDR3 region is CSAGENTGELFF. DNA of the CDR3: TGCAGTGCAGGTGAAAACACCGGGGAGCTGTTTTTT.

J is TRBJ2-5 and V is TRBV20-1; TRBD2 matches at 14 bases. This CDR3 has 19 residues. V shed 3 bases, J shed 1 base, and the junction held 13 bases outside the gene matches. Germline values: CDR1 DFQATT, CDR2 SNEGSKA (reference sequence). Written as DNA, the CDR3 is TGCAGTGCTAGGTTTTTCCGGACTAGCGGGAGGATGAGCCAAGAGACCCAGTACTTC. Protein sequence: CSARFFRTSGRMSQETQYF.

This clonotype showed up just a few times. The chain recombines TRBV5-4 with TRBJ1-1; D not certain. Per the germline V gene, CDR1 is SGHNT and CDR2 is YYREEE (reference sequence). The V end lost 0 bases, the J end lost 0 bases, and 6 bases lay between the germline ends. The CDR3 extends over 14 amino acids. The CDR3, as DNA: TGTGCCAGCAGCTTGGTCCAGGTGAACACTGAAGCTTTCTTT. This codes for CASSLVQVNTEAFF.

This clonotype was counted between two and nine times. The genes are TRBV7-9 and TRBJ1-1; tentative D call: TRBD1 (5 bases). Germline CDR1 is SEHNR and CDR2 is FQNEAQ (reference sequence). V was cut by 1 base and J by 4 bases, with 7 bases left in between. The CDR3 runs 13 residues. CDR3 sequence (DNA): TGTGCCAGCAGCTTAGATGGGGGCACTGAAGCTTTCTTT. Its translation is CASSLDGGTEAFF.

With regard to this clonotype: A much larger clone lies one base from this, so it may be a read error. Here the CDR3 reads CSAREYNEQFF. The CDR3 nucleotides are TGCAGTGCTAGGGAATACAATGAGCAGTTCTTC. The gene calls are TRBV20-1 and TRBJ2-1; the D is unclear. V lost 3 bases and J lost 4, with 4 bases in between. From germline, CDR1 is DFQATT and CDR2 SNEGSKA (reference sequence). The CDR3 contains 11 residues.

The chain has TRBV20-1 and TRBJ2-4; D is undetermined. V gave up 5 bases and J gave up 0 bases, with 14 bases separating them. This CDR3 spans 15 amino acids. Per the germline V gene, CDR1 is DFQATT and CDR2 is SNEGSKA (reference sequence). CDR3 in DNA: TGCAGTGCTCCAAGGCCCCCACTAGCCAAAAACATTCAGTACTTC. Protein product: CSAPRPPLAKNIQYF.

This clonotype appeared many times. At one boundary the junction diverges from the germline segment, which might be a read error. This sequence joins TRBV12-3 or TRBV12-4 and TRBJ2-1; 8 nucleotides line up with TRBD2. The CDR3 has 17 residues. Here the CDR3 reads CASSAKLAVLFYDEQFF. The CDR3 nucleotides are TGTGCCAGCAGTGCAAAACTAGCGGTCTTATTCTACGATGAGCAGTTCTTC.

This clonotype was observed many times. V is TRBV12-3 or TRBV12-4 and J is TRBJ2-3; D not resolved. Trimming left V 1 base short and J 6 bases short, with 8 bases between. The CDR3 totals 13 residues. The CDR3, as DNA: TGTGCCAGCAGTTTAGTGTCATCTGATACGCAGTATTTT. Protein product: CASSLVSSDTQYF.

V and J are TRBV24-1 and TRBJ1-1, with D tentatively TRBD1 (6 bases). The CDR3 covers 15 residues. Trimming pared 4 bases from V and 2 bases from J, leaving 13 bases between. Germline V lookup: CDR1 KGHDR, CDR2 SFDVKD. As DNA, the CDR3 is TGTGCCACCAGTGAGTCGACAGGAAGCAACACTGAAGCTTTCTTT. Its translation: CATSESTGSNTEAFF.